This TCR beta chain appears in the sequencing data of a study of CD8 T cells in ankylosing spondylitis. Germline CDR1 is DFQATT and CDR2 is SNEGSKA (reference sequence). The CDR3 consists of 13 residues. V was pared by 0 bases and J by 8 bases, with 5 bases of the junction left unmatched. Details on this clonotype: No antigen is known for it.

Study-wide results and limits: There were earlier reports of some motif variants in reactive arthritis synovial fluid and blood. Characteristic of ankylosing spondylitis blood, it appeared, was a TCR beta motif comprising several highly homologous variants.

From the 5' RACE reads, TCRdb called clonotypes with MiXCR, one entry per CDR3 protein. This table holds around 100,000 distinct CDR3 sequences, about 24% found once. The sequenced material came from synovial fluid, either unsorted or a sorted T cell fraction (not recorded which). The TCR sequence derives from a male donor with ankylosing spondylitis. The chain couples TRBV20-1 to TRBJ1-1, with 8 bases matching TRBD1. CDR3: CSAREGQGVEAFF. CDR3 coding DNA: TGCAGTGCTAGAGAAGGACAGGGAGTAGAAGCTTTCTTT.